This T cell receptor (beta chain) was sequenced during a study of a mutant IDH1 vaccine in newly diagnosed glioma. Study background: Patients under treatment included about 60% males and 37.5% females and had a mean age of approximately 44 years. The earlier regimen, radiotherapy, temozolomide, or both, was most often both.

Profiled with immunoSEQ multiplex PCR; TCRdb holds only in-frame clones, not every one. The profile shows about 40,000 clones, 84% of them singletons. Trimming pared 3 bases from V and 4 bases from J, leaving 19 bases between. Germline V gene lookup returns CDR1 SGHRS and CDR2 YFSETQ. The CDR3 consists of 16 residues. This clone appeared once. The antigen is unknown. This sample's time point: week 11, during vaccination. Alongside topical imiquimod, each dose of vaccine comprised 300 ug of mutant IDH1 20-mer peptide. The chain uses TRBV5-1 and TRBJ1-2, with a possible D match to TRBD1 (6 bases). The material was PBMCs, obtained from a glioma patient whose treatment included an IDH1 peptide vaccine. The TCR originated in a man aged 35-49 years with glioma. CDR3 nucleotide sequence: TGCGCCAGCAGCTGGGGGGGAGGACAGCTTCTCTATGGCTACACCTTC. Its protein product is CASSWGGGQLLYGYTF.